The present T cell receptor (beta chain) was sequenced within a study of human T cells and chemical hapten exposure. Each CDR3 protein is one row after TCRdb ran MiXCR on the RACE reads. The table lists 35,000 to 45,000 distinct CDR3 sequences, around 8.9% of them singletons, with roughly 15% in the top ten. Losses at the gene ends were 5 bases for V and 9 bases for J; bases not matched to a gene: 8. This CDR3 region has 13 residues. The V gene's germline CDR1 is SGHRS and CDR2 YFSETQ. Time point of the sample: patch test 2, 6 weeks after DPC sensitization. The treatment is: therapeutic diphenylcyclopropenone sensitization with weekly scalp DPC. This clonotype was detected many times.

The chain links TRBV5-1 to TRBJ2-3, with 8 bases matching TRBD1. The sequence was collected from a woman aged 40-49 years with alopecia areata. Some clones in this sample may be carry-over from other donors' samples. The starting material was whole blood, obtained in connection with sensitization to the hapten diphenylcyclopropenone (DPC). CDR3 in DNA: TGCGCCAGCAGTATACAACAGGGGGTCACGCAGTATTTT. It is translated as CASSIQQGVTQYF.